The entry that follows covers one T cell receptor (beta chain) sequence. Authors' processing steps: For nucleated cells, counts were estimated from reference gene primer amplification. Data came from immunoSEQ multiplex PCR; TCRdb stores just in-frame clones and leaves some out. V, J and clone size are taken as reported in that table, and D and trimming were inferred from the DNA itself. The sample yields roughly 290,000 clones, more than 65% seen once. This sample is part of a study of blood T cell repertoires in COVID-19. About the research overall: Specimens from acute and convalescent COVID-19 originated in the United States, Italy and Spain. T cells, B-cell-depleted T cells, or PBMCs provided the cDNA or gDNA that served as material.

Patients from Seattle were sampled longitudinally, starting during active infection. Sequences were obtained from peripheral blood. This receptor was taken from a person aged 70 to 85 with COVID-19, enrolled during active disease.

In DNA, the CDR3 is TGTGCCAGCAGCTTCCAGGGAAGGAATGGCTACACCTTC. This gives the protein CASSFQGRNGYTF. The gene calls are TRBV5-6 and TRBJ1-2; TRBD1 might be the D (5 bases). This CDR3 is 13 amino acids long. The ends were cut back, 2 bases at V and 6 bases at J, with 11 bases in the middle. Germline V gene lookup returns CDR1 SGHDT and CDR2 YYEEEE.